Detailed here is one T cell receptor beta chain. This clone occurred a few times. Its binding antigen is unknown. Nothing much larger sits one base from this clone, and base qualities are not available. The sample originates from a study of blood T cell repertoires in COVID-19 (TCRdb year 2020). With respect to the entire study: Samples covering the acute and convalescent phases of COVID-19 were provided by collaborators in the United States, Italy and Spain. The repertoires were made available in a free public database intended to serve as a resource for research on the immune response to SARS-CoV-2. Sample metadata almost always included a de-identified subject ID, COVID-19 status, age in years and sex. The material from the prospective study consisted of cDNA or gDNA derived from T cells, B-cell-depleted T cells, or PBMCs. The dataset comprised deeply sampled blood TCRbeta repertoires from subjects exposed to, actively infected with, or recovered from COVID-19. Where available, HLA class I and class II types were taken from metadata supplied by the sample provider and were not determined by assay-based typing. The samples were drawn from two sources: the first 160 participants of the ongoing ImmuneRACE study, and some 1,300 subjects contributed by 6 global collaborators. Results and caveats for the whole study, not just this receptor: The quantity of clinical and demographic metadata differed by source and by participant and was supplied without curation.

The immunoSEQ Assay, a bias-controlled multiplex PCR, was used to amplify TCRbeta CDR3 regions from genomic DNA. As for how the authors treated the data: Within the assay, amplification of reference gene primers was used to estimate how many nucleated cells each sample contained. To quantify the absolute abundance of each unique TCRbeta CDR3 rearrangement, sequence reads were collapsed and filtered. For each sample, productive Simpson clonality was calculated as the square root of Simpson's diversity index across productive rearrangements. TCRdb holds this immuneACCESS table with in-frame rearrangements only. Some clones are missing; in checked studies, unresolved V genes explain under half, and the rest has no known cause. V and J calls and clone size are those listed in that table; D and trimming were worked out from the DNA. The sample contains around 250,000 clones, 65% to 85% of them found a single time. Together, the top ten hold roughly 5.7% of the sample.

Collaborating institutions collected whole blood in K2EDTA tubes following their own protocols. For TCRbeta analysis, collaborator samples were shipped as frozen whole blood, as isolated PBMCs, or as DNA extracted from either sample type. This receptor was obtained from an elderly man with acute or convalescent COVID-19. Sequencing was performed on peripheral blood.

The encoded CDR3 is CASSEQGQEAFF. The bases are TGTGCCAGCAGTGAACAAGGACAGGAAGCTTTCTTT. Rearrangement joined TRBV2 to TRBJ1-1; the D region possibly corresponds to TRBD1 (6 bases align). Trimming costs V 2 bases and J 8 bases, and their ends lie 9 bases apart. CDR1 and CDR2 (SNHLY, FYNNEI) derive from the germline V gene. The CDR3 has 12 amino acids, counting the end cysteine and phenylalanine. Only the CDR3 DNA stays, 36 bases, in frame from base 1.